The 10 T cell receptor beta chains below come from one sample, sequenced in a study of blood T cell repertoires in COVID-19. TCRdb's copy holds only in-frame clones and misses some; the assay was immunoSEQ multiplex PCR. The sample yields about 400,000 clones, about 88% seen once. Sequencing was carried out using PBMCs or T cells enriched from blood (not recorded which). The receptors shown here come from a woman aged 30 to 39 who had recovered from COVID-19.

This clone was picked up one time. The J gene is TRBJ2-5, the V gene TRBV5-1, with 8 nucleotides matching TRBD1. V lost 0 bases to trimming and J lost 5 bases; unmatched junction nucleotides: 6. CDR1 is SGHRS and CDR2 is YFSETQ in the germline V gene. The CDR3 runs 15 residues. The CDR3 sequence: CASSLEARGLETQYF. CDR3 sequence (DNA): TGCGCCAGCAGCTTGGAGGCCAGGGGGCTGGAGACCCAGTACTTC.

This chain joins TRBV19 and TRBJ1-2; no clear D. The CDR3 consists of 11 residues. Trimming took off 5 bases at V and 7 bases at J, with 8 bases between the two ends. Germline lookup yields CDR1 LNHDA and CDR2 SQIVND (reference sequence). CDR3 amino acids: CASSSGFGYTF. DNA for the CDR3: TGTGCCAGTAGTTCGGGGTTTGGCTACACCTTC. The variable domain in full, with the rest retrieved from reference TRBV19 and TRBJ1-2, is DGGITQSPKYLFRKEGQNVTLSCEQNLNHDAMYWYRQDPGQGLRLIYYSQIVNDFQKGDIAEGYSVSREKKESFPLTVTSAQKNPTAFYLCASSSGFGYTFGSGTRLTVV.

Concerning this clone: Other nucleotide sequences from this sample produce the same CDR3. The chain combines TRBV27 with TRBJ1-1; TRBD1 aligns across 8 bases. Losses at the gene ends were 0 bases for V and 5 bases for J; bases not matched to a gene: 5. The CDR3 covers 15 residues. Germline lookup yields CDR1 MNHEY and CDR2 SMNVEV (reference sequence). CDR3 nucleotide sequence: TGTGCCAGCAGTTTATCTCAGGGGGCTAATACTGAAGCTTTCTTT. This codes for CASSLSQGANTEAFF.

This chain uses TRBV4-1 with TRBJ2-3, with 10 nucleotides matching TRBD2. Germline CDR1 MGHRA, CDR2 YSYEKL. This CDR3 comprises 17 residues. Trimming took 4 bases from V and 2 from J; bases not matched to a gene: 9. CDR3 amino acids: CASSLLIAGGNTDTQYF. CDR3 bases: TGCGCCAGCAGCCTTTTGATAGCGGGGGGAAACACAGATACGCAGTATTTT.

This clone was recorded a few times. This rearrangement joins TRBV15 to TRBJ2-5, with 8 positions matching TRBD2. The ends lost 1 base at V and 0 bases at J; junction bases unmatched: 4. The CDR3 has 16 amino acids. Germline V CDR1 and CDR2: LNHNV, YYDKDF (reference sequence). The CDR3 bases are TGTGCCACCAGCAGAGGGCGGGGGGCGTACCAAGAGACCCAGTACTTC. Protein product: CATSRGRGAYQETQYF.

The chain employs TRBV9 and TRBJ1-1; D might be TRBD1 (5 bases). V lost 4 bases to trimming and J lost 4 bases, with 17 bases between them. Germline V lookup: CDR1 SGDLS, CDR2 YYNGEE. The CDR3 spans 15 residues. CDR3 region: CASSPPWGGATEAFF. The CDR3 coding sequence is TGTGCCAGCAGCCCCCCCTGGGGGGGAGCCACTGAAGCTTTCTTT.

The rearrangement links TRBV11-2 to TRBJ2-2; D possibly corresponds to TRBD2 (6 bases). Germline-derived CDR1 and CDR2 are SGHAT and FQNNGV. V was clipped by 7 bases and J by 7 bases, with 19 bases between them. The CDR3 loop spans 15 amino acids. The CDR3 loop is CASTLNGGLYGELFF. Written as DNA, the CDR3 is TGTGCCAGCACGTTAAACGGGGGTTTGTACGGGGAGCTGTTTTTT.

This chain links TRBV6-5 with TRBJ2-1; weak D call: TRBD2 (5 bases). V was pared by 0 bases and J by 9 bases, with 15 bases between. Germline V CDR1 and CDR2: MNHEY, SVGAGI. The CDR3 has 15 residues. Here the CDR3 DNA reads TGTGCCAGCAGTTACTCTCGTAATCTCGGAGGTGAGCAGTTCTTC. Translating gives CASSYSRNLGGEQFF.

This chain links TRBV4-1 with TRBJ2-3; 12 positions agree with TRBD2. The length of the CDR3 is 17 residues. V gave up 4 bases and J gave up 2 bases; unmatched junction bases: 7. Germline V lookup: CDR1 MGHRA, CDR2 YSYEKL. CDR3 nucleotide sequence: TGCGCCAGCAGCCGAAACGGACTAGCGGGGAACACAGATACGCAGTATTTT. Protein: CASSRNGLAGNTDTQYF.

The rearrangement links TRBV29-1 to TRBJ2-3; the match to TRBD2 covers 8 bases. The CDR3 has 16 residues. Trimming took 4 bases from V and 6 from J; bases not matched to a gene: 15. Per the germline V gene, CDR1 is SQVTM and CDR2 is ANQGSEA. In DNA, the CDR3 is TGCAGCGTTGCAGTTGCGGGGGGCTTCTTTGGGGATACGCAGTATTTT. This gives the protein CSVAVAGGFFGDTQYF.